This T cell receptor (beta chain) is from a study of T cells in Graves' hyperthyroidism and ophthalmopathy. Across the whole study: Peripheral blood was acquired at first diagnosis, ahead of any therapy whatsoever.

Findings of the study overall: Most expanded thyroid clonotypes above 0.001 recurred in blood.

Reasons for excluding patients were uncontrolled infection, other autoimmune disease, pregnancy or lactation. Blood was sampled at initial diagnosis of hyperthyroidism, prior to onset of any ophthalmopathy symptoms. For this clonotype: The antigen remains undetermined. This may come from a read error, since a much larger clone is one base off.

Amplified TCR beta CDR3 regions came from RNA transcripts. First-round RT-PCR targeting the TCR CDR3 was performed with the HTBI primer set. One entry per CDR3 protein, called by TCRdb with MiXCR from the multiplex PCR reads. The data show some 600,000 distinct CDR3 sequences, about 15% seen once. Trimming removed 3 bases from V and 5 bases from J, with 14 bases in between. The CDR3 loop spans 15 amino acids. CDR1 LNHDA and CDR2 SQIVND come from the germline V gene (reference sequence). This clonotype originated in a woman in her 30s with Graves' hyperthyroidism that later progressed to Graves' ophthalmopathy. The specimen was blood. J is TRBJ2-1 and V is TRBV19; D ambiguous. The CDR3 here is CASSMLSMIDNEQFF. The CDR3 DNA sequence: TGTGCCAGTAGTATGCTTAGCATGATCGACAATGAGCAGTTCTTC. The full variable domain, with the rest looked up from reference TRBV19 and TRBJ2-1, is DGGITQSPKYLFRKEGQNVTLSCEQNLNHDAMYWYRQDPGQGLRLIYYSQIVNDFQKGDIAEGYSVSREKKESFPLTVTSAQKNPTAFYLCASSMLSMIDNEQFFGPGTRLTVL.